These 27 T cell receptor beta chains were all obtained from the same sample, sequenced in a study of blood T cell dynamics during melanoma immunotherapy. Repertoires were generated with immunoSEQ multiplex PCR, while TCRdb's copy carries only in-frame clones and drops some. The sample consists of 10,000 to 15,000 clones, around 91% of them appearing once. Time point here: week 3, after first cycle of checkpoint inhibitor. The sequencing here drew on effector memory CD8+ T cells from blood, taken from a patient treated with checkpoint blockade. Receptor source: a human donor with melanoma.

A single count supports this clone. The rearrangement links TRBV30 to TRBJ2-2; D gene ambiguous. Deletions cut 3 bases from V and 5 bases from J, with 16 bases between. CDR3 length: 15 residues. Germline V gene sequence: CDR1 GTSNPN, CDR2 SVGIG (reference sequence). The CDR3: CAWSGPKAVTGELFF. CDR3 coding DNA: TGTGCCTGGAGCGGCCCCAAAGCAGTAACCGGGGAGCTGTTTTTT.

The chain employs TRBV29-1 and TRBJ2-1; no reliable D call. The CDR3 consists of 16 residues. Germline V CDR1 and CDR2: SQVTM, ANQGSEA. Trimming stripped 0 bases from V and 7 bases from J, with 19 bases between. The CDR3 loop is CSVEDWSGSIENEQFF. CDR3 nucleotide sequence: TGCAGCGTTGAAGATTGGTCAGGATCAATCGAAAATGAGCAGTTCTTC.

This clone was seen more than once but under ten times. CDR3 sequence reads: CASSSDSNQPQHF. DNA for the CDR3: TGTGCCAGCAGTTCGGATAGCAATCAGCCCCAGCATTTT. This rearrangement joins TRBV27 to TRBJ1-5; no clear D gene. Germline V gene sequence: CDR1 MNHEY, CDR2 SMNVEV (reference sequence). Trimming left V 4 bases short and J 0 bases short, with 4 bases between. This CDR3 is built from 13 residues.

The rearrangement joins TRBV14 to TRBJ2-7; 9 bases are shared with TRBD2. The germline V gene encodes CDR1 SGHDN and CDR2 FVKESK. Germline trimming cut 2 bases from V and 3 bases from J; bases unmatched to any gene: 8. The CDR3 length is 16 residues. CDR3 in DNA: TGTGCCAGCAGCCAAAGTATCCTAGCGGGATACTACGAGCAGTACTTC. This sequence encodes CASSQSILAGYYEQYF.

The J gene is TRBJ1-1, the V gene TRBV5-1, with D perhaps TRBD1 (6 bases). The CDR3 is 15 residues long. V lost 3 bases and J lost 1, with 13 bases in between. Germline-derived CDR1 and CDR2 are SGHRS and YFSETQ. The CDR3 loop reads CASSSTTGQNTEAFF. The CDR3 DNA reads as TGCGCCAGCAGCTCGACTACAGGGCAGAACACTGAAGCTTTCTTT.

This sequence joins TRBV6-5 and TRBJ2-7; unclear D gene. V dropped 0 bases and J dropped 4 bases, with 10 bases sitting between them. The CDR3 is made up of 14 amino acids. Germline V lookup: CDR1 MNHEY, CDR2 SVGAGI. The DNA of the CDR3 is TGTGCCAGCAGTTACTCAGGCGGTTGGTACGAGCAGTACTTC. Amino acid sequence: CASSYSGGWYEQYF.

The J gene is TRBJ2-7, the V gene TRBV9; D may be TRBD1 or TRBD2 (5 bases each). Trimming took off 4 bases at V and 8 bases at J, with 10 bases between the two ends. CDR3 length equals 11 residues. The V gene's germline CDR1 is SGDLS and CDR2 YYNGEE. CDR3 nucleotides: TGTGCCAGCAGCTCAGGGAGTCAGCAGTACTTC. This encodes CASSSGSQQYF.

This chain links TRBV25-1 with TRBJ2-7; D not certain. Germline values: CDR1 MGHDK, CDR2 SYGVNS. Trimming took 6 bases from V and 2 from J, leaving 17 bases between them. The CDR3 length is 15 residues. CDR3 in DNA: TGTGCCAGCAGCCTCCCCAGCAGTCTCCCCTACGAGCAGTACTTC. This gives the protein CASSLPSSLPYEQYF.

The V gene is TRBV19, the J gene TRBJ2-2; TRBD2 aligns across 8 bases. Losses at the gene ends were 7 bases for V and 4 bases for J; bases not matched to a gene: 14. This CDR3 is 17 amino acids long. Looked up from germline, CDR1 is LNHDA and CDR2 is SQIVND (reference sequence). CDR3 coding DNA: TGTGCCAGTATGAGTGTCGGGAGCGGGAGTGGCACCGGGGAGCTGTTTTTT. Protein: CASMSVGSGSGTGELFF. The variable domain in full, completed from reference TRBV19 and TRBJ2-2, reads DGGITQSPKYLFRKEGQNVTLSCEQNLNHDAMYWYRQDPGQGLRLIYYSQIVNDFQKGDIAEGYSVSREKKESFPLTVTSAQKNPTAFYLCASMSVGSGSGTGELFFGEGSRLTVL.

V is TRBV14 and J is TRBJ1-2, with unresolved D. The CDR3 is made up of 13 amino acids. The V gene lost 1 base and the J gene lost 5 bases, with 8 bases spanning the gap. Germline CDR1 is SGHDN and CDR2 is FVKESK. The CDR3 protein is CASSQAQLYGYTF. CDR3 nucleotide sequence: TGTGCCAGCAGCCAAGCCCAGCTATATGGCTACACCTTC.

This clone has only one observation. The chain carries TRBV9 and TRBJ1-1, with 10 bases fitting TRBD1. The trim removed 3 bases at V and 5 bases at J, leaving 16 bases unmatched. CDR1 SGDLS and CDR2 YYNGEE come from the germline V gene. This CDR3 is built from 18 residues. The CDR3 region is CASSALLRDRGYGTEAFF. The CDR3 DNA reads TGTGCCAGCAGCGCCCTCCTCCGGGACAGGGGTTATGGTACTGAAGCTTTCTTT. Together with reference TRBV9 and TRBJ1-1, the CDR3 gives the full variable domain: DSGVTQTPKHLITATGQRVTLRCSPRSGDLSVYWYQQSLDQGLQFLIQYYNGEERAKGNILERFSAQQFPDLHSELNLSSLELGDSALYFCASSALLRDRGYGTEAFFGQGTRLTVV.

The chain links TRBV15 to TRBJ2-7; D could derive from TRBD1 or TRBD2 (5 bases each). CDR3 length: 13 residues. V lost 5 bases and J lost 3, with 11 bases in between. CDR1 and CDR2 from the germline V gene are LNHNV and YYDKDF (reference sequence). This CDR3 reads CATSGGSVYEQYF. CDR3 coding DNA: TGTGCCACCAGCGGGGGATCGGTCTACGAGCAGTACTTC.

V is TRBV19 and J is TRBJ1-5; D unclear. This CDR3 is built from 13 residues. Deletions cut 2 bases from V and 5 bases from J, with 7 bases between. Looked up from germline, CDR1 is LNHDA and CDR2 is SQIVND (reference sequence). CDR3 sequence reads: CASSILSDQPQHF. CDR3 bases: TGTGCCAGTAGTATATTATCCGATCAGCCCCAGCATTTT.

This sequence joins TRBV5-6 and TRBJ1-5; D unclear. CDR1 SGHDT and CDR2 YYEEEE come from the germline V gene. V was pared by 0 bases and J by 7 bases, with 8 bases between. The CDR3 is 13 amino acids. CDR3 protein: CASSLAEGQPQHF. CDR3 in DNA: TGTGCCAGCAGCTTGGCGGAGGGCCAGCCCCAGCATTTT.

The rearrangement links TRBV4-3 to TRBJ1-6, with 8 bases aligning to TRBD1. J gave up 10 bases and V 1 base, and 9 bases lay outside the gene matches. Looked up from germline, CDR1 is LGHNA and CDR2 is YSLEER. The CDR3 spans 16 residues. The CDR3: CASSQVTGGRWSPLHF. Here the CDR3 DNA reads TGCGCCAGCAGCCAAGTCACAGGGGGTCGGTGGTCACCCCTCCACTTT.

The CDR3 reads CASLPPGGNTEAFF. The CDR3, as DNA: TGCGCCAGCCTCCCTCCGGGAGGGAACACTGAAGCTTTCTTT. The chain recombines TRBV5-1 with TRBJ1-1; D unclear. CDR3 size: 14 residues. Germline CDR1 and CDR2: SGHRS and YFSETQ. V was trimmed by 7 bases and J by 1 base, leaving 14 bases between them.

The gene calls are TRBV25-1 and TRBJ1-6; possible D gene TRBD1, 5 bases. CDR3 length equals 15 residues. V was trimmed by 8 bases and J by 6 bases, leaving 17 bases between them. Germline CDR1 is MGHDK and CDR2 is SYGVNS. CDR3 DNA: TGTGCCAGCCCCGGAGTGGGGGTCATTAATTCACCCCTCCACTTT. It translates to CASPGVGVINSPLHF.

V usage is TRBV9 and J usage is TRBJ2-7; possibly TRBD1 for D (7 bases). The germline V gene has CDR1 SGDLS and CDR2 YYNGEE. There are 16 residues in the CDR3. The V end was cut by 5 bases, the J end by 0 bases, with 18 bases between. CDR3 nucleotides: TGTGCCAGCAGGACTTCTAGGGGGCGGGGCTCCTACGAGCAGTACTTC. It is translated as CASRTSRGRGSYEQYF.

The rearrangement uses TRBV19 and TRBJ2-1; TRBD1 aligns across 8 bases. This CDR3 region has 15 residues. CDR1 LNHDA and CDR2 SQIVND come from the germline V gene (reference sequence). The J segment lost 7 bases and the V segment lost 1 base, leaving 6 bases of the junction unmatched. CDR3 loop: CASSIGQGATNEQFF. In DNA form, the CDR3 reads TGTGCCAGTAGTATAGGTCAGGGGGCTACGAATGAGCAGTTCTTC. Variable domain in full (rest from reference TRBV19 and TRBJ2-1): DGGITQSPKYLFRKEGQNVTLSCEQNLNHDAMYWYRQDPGQGLRLIYYSQIVNDFQKGDIAEGYSVSREKKESFPLTVTSAQKNPTAFYLCASSIGQGATNEQFFGPGTRLTVL.

The chain is built from TRBV28 and TRBJ1-5; D gene ambiguous. V lost 8 bases and J lost 4, with 9 bases in between. CDR1 MDHEN and CDR2 SYDVKM come from the germline V gene. The CDR3 spans 12 residues. The CDR3 is CASLRDNQPQHF. Here the CDR3 DNA reads TGTGCCAGCTTAAGAGATAATCAGCCCCAGCATTTT.

The CDR3 sequence: CASGGGQVYNEQFF. Written as DNA, the CDR3 is TGTGCCAGCGGGGGGGGACAGGTGTACAATGAGCAGTTCTTC. The J gene is TRBJ2-1, the V gene TRBV7-9; perhaps TRBD1 as D (8 bases). Germline V gives CDR1 SEHNR, CDR2 FQNEAQ (reference sequence). CDR3 size: 14 residues. Trimming left V 8 bases short and J 4 bases short, with 15 bases between.

The genes are TRBV10-2 and TRBJ2-7, with 7 bases matching TRBD2. The trim removed 6 bases at V and 2 bases at J, leaving 7 bases unmatched. Germline CDR1 and CDR2: WSHSY and SAAADI. The CDR3 is 14 amino acids. This CDR3 is CASSSSGSPYEQYF. In nucleotides, the CDR3 is TGCGCCAGCAGCTCTAGCGGCTCACCCTACGAGCAGTACTTC.

V gene TRBV6-5 combines with J gene TRBJ2-7, with a tentative D call TRBD1 (6 bases). The CDR3 runs to 15 residues. The ends were cut back, 0 bases at V and 0 bases at J, with 9 bases in the middle. Looked up from germline, CDR1 is MNHEY and CDR2 is SVGAGI. CDR3 sequence reads: CASSYSGGSSYEQYF. The CDR3 region has the DNA TGTGCCAGCAGTTACTCAGGGGGAAGCTCCTACGAGCAGTACTTC.

The chain couples TRBV7-2 to TRBJ2-7; the D gene is possibly TRBD2 (6 bases). The CDR3 extends over 15 amino acids. Germline V gene lookup returns CDR1 SGHTA and CDR2 FQGNSA. V shed 3 bases and J shed 0 bases, with 12 bases lying between them. CDR3 nucleotide sequence: TGTGCCAGCAGCTTCGGGCTAGCGAGCTCCTACGAGCAGTACTTC. Encoded protein: CASSFGLASSYEQYF.

The rearrangement joins TRBV7-2 to TRBJ1-3, with no clear D. In germline, CDR1 is SGHTA, CDR2 FQGNSA. V lost 8 bases to trimming and J lost 6 bases, with 17 bases between them. The CDR3 spans 14 residues. Written as DNA, the CDR3 is TGTGCCAGCTTTCCCTTTCCGGGGTCAAACACCATATATTTT. Its translation: CASFPFPGSNTIYF.

The chain recombines TRBV4-3 with TRBJ2-7, with 10 bases lining up with TRBD1. CDR1 and CDR2 (germline): LGHNA, YSLEER. CDR3 length: 17 residues. The ends lost 3 bases at V and 0 bases at J; junction bases unmatched: 8. The CDR3 is CASSQDRQGAISYEQYF. The CDR3, as DNA: TGCGCCAGCAGCCAGGACAGACAGGGGGCGATCTCCTACGAGCAGTACTTC.

The chain links TRBV19 to TRBJ1-5, with TRBD1 as a possible D gene (5 bases). Germline CDR1 is LNHDA and CDR2 is SQIVND (reference sequence). Between the trimmed V and J ends, which lost 3 bases and 1 base, there was a span of 22 bases. This CDR3 has 19 amino acids. Written as DNA, the CDR3 is TGTGCCAGTAGTATGCTCTCCTTCGGGGCCGTCGTCAGCAATCAGCCCCAGCATTTT. Its protein product is CASSMLSFGAVVSNQPQHF.